This TCR beta chain is drawn from a study of Ad26.COV2.S vaccination and SARS-CoV-2 variants. Germline V gene data show CDR1 as KGHSY and CDR2 as FQNENV. The CDR3 has 12 amino acids. Trimming took off 6 bases at V and 4 bases at J, with 4 bases between the two ends. TCRdb's table, derived via immunoSEQ multiplex PCR, lists solely in-frame clones and lacks some. The table lists about 370,000 clones, approximately 89% of them singletons, with about 2% in the top ten. A word on this clone: No antigen is known for it.

The study, taken as a whole, reports: Vaccinees showed greater spike-specific TCR breadth than placebo recipients.

The treatment denotes: some 20 received Ad26.COV2.S at low or high dose, single or two shots; 5 received placebo; per-sample allocation not given. After the first vaccine or placebo injection, samples were drawn on day 63. In Boston, an adult donor aged 18-55 years took part. Expressing Wuhan-strain SARS-CoV-2 spike, an Ad26 vector served as the vaccine. The material sequenced was peripheral blood, taken in a trial of Ad26.COV2.S vaccine versus placebo. This clonotype was sampled from a person between 18 and 65 years old who received the Ad26.COV2.S COVID-19 vaccine or a placebo. This chain uses TRBV16 with TRBJ1-6; D remains unclear. CDR3 sequence (DNA): TGTGCCAGCAGACCGTATAATTCACCCCTCCACTTT. Translation: CASRPYNSPLHF.